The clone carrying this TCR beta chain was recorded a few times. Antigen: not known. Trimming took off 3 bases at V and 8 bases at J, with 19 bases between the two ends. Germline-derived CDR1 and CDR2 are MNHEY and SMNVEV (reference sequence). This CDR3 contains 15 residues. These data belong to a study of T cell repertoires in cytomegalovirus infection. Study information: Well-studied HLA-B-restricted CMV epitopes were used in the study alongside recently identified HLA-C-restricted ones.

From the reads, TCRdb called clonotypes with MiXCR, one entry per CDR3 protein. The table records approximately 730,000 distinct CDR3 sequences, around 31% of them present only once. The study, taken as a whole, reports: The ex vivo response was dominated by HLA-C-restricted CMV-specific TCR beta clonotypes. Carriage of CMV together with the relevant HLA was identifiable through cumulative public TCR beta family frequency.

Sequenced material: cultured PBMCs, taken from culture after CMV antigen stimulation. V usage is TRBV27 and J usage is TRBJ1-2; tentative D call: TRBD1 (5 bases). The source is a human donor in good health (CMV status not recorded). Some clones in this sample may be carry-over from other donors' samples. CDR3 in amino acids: CASSFLGQRDRGYTF. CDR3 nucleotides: TGTGCCAGCAGTTTTTTGGGGCAACGGGACCGCGGCTACACCTTC.